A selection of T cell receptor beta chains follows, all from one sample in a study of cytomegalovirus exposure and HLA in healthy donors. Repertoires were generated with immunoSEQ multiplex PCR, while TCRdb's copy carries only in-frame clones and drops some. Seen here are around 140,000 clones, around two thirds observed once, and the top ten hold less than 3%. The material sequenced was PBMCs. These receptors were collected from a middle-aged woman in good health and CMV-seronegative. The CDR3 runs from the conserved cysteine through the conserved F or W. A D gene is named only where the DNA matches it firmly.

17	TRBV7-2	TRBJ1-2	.	CASSLVPPRFSIYGYTF
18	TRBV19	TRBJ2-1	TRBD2	CASSIRASGGVTYNEQFF
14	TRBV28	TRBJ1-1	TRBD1	CASSSTRDRGKAFF
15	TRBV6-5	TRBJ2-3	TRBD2	CASSRPGLANMAQYF
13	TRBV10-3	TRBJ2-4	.	CAISESTVSIQYF
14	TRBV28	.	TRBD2	CASKSAGGPYEQYF
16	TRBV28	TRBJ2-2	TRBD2	CASTRLAGANTGELFF
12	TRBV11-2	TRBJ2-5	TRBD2	CASSLPSGGRYF
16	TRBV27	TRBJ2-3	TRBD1	CASSRGGQGFTDTQYF
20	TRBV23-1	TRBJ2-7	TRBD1	CASSQWGCVGTVSSPGEQYF
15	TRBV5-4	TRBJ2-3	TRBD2	CASSLDSGGVNTQYF
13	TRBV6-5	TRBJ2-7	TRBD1	CASSAEGARTQYF
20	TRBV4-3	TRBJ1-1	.	CASSQDTTWVRADVNTEAFF
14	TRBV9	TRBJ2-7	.	CASSAPDFSYEQYF
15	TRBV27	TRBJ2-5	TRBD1	CASSLTGGQVETQYF
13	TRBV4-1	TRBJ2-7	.	CASSQGASYEQYF
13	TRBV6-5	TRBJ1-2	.	CASRTIAYLGYTF
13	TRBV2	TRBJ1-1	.	CASSRGGNTEAFF
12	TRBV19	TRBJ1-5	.	CASRGSNQPQHF
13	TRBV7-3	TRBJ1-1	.	CASSRGQNTEAFF
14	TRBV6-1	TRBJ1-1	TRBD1	CASTHDRGDTEAFF
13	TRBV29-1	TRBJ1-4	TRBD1	CSARTGEREKLFF
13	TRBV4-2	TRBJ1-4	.	CASRGATNEKLFF
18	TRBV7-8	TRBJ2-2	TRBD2	CASSLALLAGEYTGELFF
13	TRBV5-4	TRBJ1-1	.	CASSLPGGTEAFF
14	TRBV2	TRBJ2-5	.	CASTLRRERETQYF
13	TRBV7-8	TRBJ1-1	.	CASSLREGTEAFF
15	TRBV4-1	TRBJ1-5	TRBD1	CASSQVDRDNQPQHF
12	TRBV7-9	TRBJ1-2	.	CASSASTLRNTF
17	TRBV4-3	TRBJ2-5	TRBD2	CASSPQLEASGQETQYF
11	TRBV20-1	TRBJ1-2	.	CSAAIRGGYTF
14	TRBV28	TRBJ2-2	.	CASNLQGATGELFF
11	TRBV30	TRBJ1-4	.	CAWGREGKLFF
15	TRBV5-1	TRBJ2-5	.	CASSLNGGPSETQYF
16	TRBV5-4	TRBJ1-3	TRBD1	CASSYPGQSSGNTIYF
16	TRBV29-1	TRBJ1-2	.	CSVEGLILQGNYGYTF
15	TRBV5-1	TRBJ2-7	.	CASSLAGREGSEQYF
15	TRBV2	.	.	CASSELIALSYEQYF
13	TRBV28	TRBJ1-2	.	CASSYGQRYGYTF
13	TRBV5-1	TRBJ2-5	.	CASKETTQETQYF
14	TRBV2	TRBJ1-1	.	CASSGGLGWTEAFF